A single sample gave rise to the 28 T cell receptor beta chains below, sequenced in a study of blood T cell repertoires in COVID-19. Sequencing used immunoSEQ multiplex PCR; TCRdb keeps in-frame clones, though not all of them. The table shows tens of thousands of clones, with approximately 90% occurring only once. Sequencing was carried out using peripheral blood. The receptors here all came from a man in his sixties with acute or convalescent COVID-19.

The chain couples TRBV3-1 (or the pseudogene TRBV3-2) to TRBJ2-3, with 7 bases aligning to TRBD1. V lost 6 bases, J lost 1 base, and 7 bases stayed unmatched. Germline V gene lookup returns CDR1 LGHDT and CDR2 YNNKEL (reference sequence). This CDR3 comprises 15 residues. CDR3: CASSSKGQRTDTQYF. CDR3 bases: TGTGCCAGCAGTTCGAAGGGACAGCGCACAGATACGCAGTATTTT.

This clone was seen once. The chain combines TRBV24-1 with TRBJ1-2, with 8 bases matching TRBD1. This CDR3 spans 14 amino acids. Germline V gene sequence: CDR1 KGHDR, CDR2 SFDVKD. The trim removed 2 bases at V and 7 bases at J, leaving 5 bases unmatched. The chain's CDR3 is CATSDSDREGGYTF. The DNA of the CDR3 is TGTGCCACCAGTGATTCGGACAGGGAGGGTGGCTACACCTTC.

The genes are TRBV3-1 (or the pseudogene TRBV3-2) and TRBJ1-2; D gene ambiguous. The germline gives CDR1 LGHDT, CDR2 YNNKEL (reference sequence). Deletions cut 0 bases from V and 4 bases from J, with 12 bases between. CDR3 length: 15 residues. In DNA, the CDR3 is TGTGCCAGCAGCCAAGAGATAGCCAACCTCTATGGCTACACCTTC. Protein product: CASSQEIANLYGYTF.

The rearrangement links TRBV10-1 to TRBJ2-5; tentatively, D is TRBD1 (6 bases). V dropped 2 bases and J dropped 2 bases, with 9 bases sitting between them. Germline-derived CDR1 and CDR2 are WNHNN and SYGVQD (reference sequence). The CDR3 totals 14 residues. In DNA form, the CDR3 reads TGCGCCAGCAGTGAGAGGGGGAAACAAGAGACCCAGTACTTC. Translating it yields CASSERGKQETQYF.

This sequence joins TRBV20-1 and TRBJ2-6; the D is unclear. CDR1 and CDR2 from the germline V gene are DFQATT and SNEGSKA (reference sequence). The CDR3 runs to 15 residues. Trimming took off 3 bases at V and 0 bases at J, with 9 bases between the two ends. The CDR3 reads CSASLSLSGANVLTF. In nucleotides, the CDR3 is TGCAGTGCTAGTTTGTCACTCTCTGGGGCCAACGTCCTGACTTTC.

The rearrangement uses TRBV12-2 and TRBJ2-1; TRBD1 is the table's D call, not checked against the DNA. TRBV12-2 is a pseudogene segment. This CDR3 has 15 amino acids. For the CDR3, the DNA is TGTGCAAGTCGCTTTCAGGACAGGGGGAACAATGAGCAGTTCTTC. Protein product: CASRFQDRGNNEQFF.

The chain is built from TRBV24-1 and TRBJ2-1; maybe TRBD1 (6 bases). The CDR3 runs to 11 residues. Deletions cut 5 bases from V and 13 bases from J, with 11 bases between. Germline assignment: CDR1 KGHDR and CDR2 SFDVKD. CDR3 DNA sequence: TGTGCCACCAGTGCCCTTGGGGGCCAGTTCTTC. Protein: CATSALGGQFF.

The chain couples TRBV5-1 to TRBJ1-1; 8 nucleotides line up with TRBD1. Per germline, CDR1 SGHRS and CDR2 YFSETQ. J lost 3 bases, V lost 3 bases, and 4 bases had no gene match. The CDR3 extends over 14 amino acids. The CDR3 spells CASSSGQGHTEAFF. CDR3 DNA sequence: TGCGCCAGCAGCTCCGGACAGGGCCACACTGAAGCTTTCTTT.

This clone appeared a few times. The V and J genes are TRBV5-6 and TRBJ2-3; weak D call: TRBD1 (6 bases). The CDR3 covers 14 residues. The V and J ends lost 4 bases and 6 bases respectively, with 15 bases between them. The germline CDR1 and CDR2 sequences are SGHDT and YYEEEE. This CDR3 reads CASSPTGYTDTQYF. CDR3 bases: TGTGCCAGCAGCCCCACAGGGTATACGGATACGCAGTATTTT.

The chain is built from TRBV5-1 and TRBJ1-2; weak D call: TRBD1 (5 bases). Trimming cost V 2 bases and J 2 bases, with 10 bases left between them. The V gene's germline CDR1 is SGHRS and CDR2 YFSETQ. The CDR3 runs to 14 residues. CDR3 residues: CASSLRGENYGYTF. CDR3 bases: TGCGCCAGCAGCTTAAGGGGCGAGAACTATGGCTACACCTTC.

The chain carries TRBV5-1 and TRBJ1-6; D may be TRBD1 (5 bases). The CDR3 length is 13 residues. Germline CDR1 and CDR2: SGHRS and YFSETQ. V dropped 2 bases and J dropped 10 bases, with 10 bases sitting between them. The CDR3 nucleotides read TGCGCCAGCAGCTTAAGGGGTGGCTCACCCCTCCACTTT. It translates to CASSLRGGSPLHF.

The chain combines TRBV29-1 with TRBJ2-7, with 9 bases identical to TRBD1. There are 14 residues in the CDR3. V lost 7 bases and J lost 5; bases outside the gene matches: 12. Germline CDR1 is SQVTM and CDR2 is ANQGSEA. CDR3: CSAVTGTGSNEQYF. The CDR3 nucleotides are TGCAGCGCCGTGACCGGGACAGGGTCCAACGAGCAGTACTTC.

The chain has TRBV10-3 and TRBJ1-2; TRBD1 aligns across 12 bases. This CDR3 contains 17 residues. Germline-derived CDR1 and CDR2 are ENHRY and SYGVKD. V was pared by 0 bases and J by 5 bases, with 7 bases of the junction left unmatched. The CDR3 here is CAISESPGQGARYGYTF. The CDR3 DNA reads TGTGCCATCAGTGAGTCCCCGGGACAGGGGGCGAGGTATGGCTACACCTTC.

V usage is TRBV6-5 and J usage is TRBJ2-7; weak D call: TRBD2 (6 bases). CDR3 length: 15 residues. V lost 0 bases, J lost 7 bases, and 16 bases lay in between. The germline gives CDR1 MNHEY, CDR2 SVGAGI. DNA for the CDR3: TGTGCCAGCAGTTACTCGTTCGGGGGAATAGGTGAGCAGTACTTC. Its translation is CASSYSFGGIGEQYF.

The rearrangement links TRBV19 to TRBJ2-7, with a weak D call TRBD1 (6 bases). The CDR3 has 15 amino acids. Germline CDR1 LNHDA, CDR2 SQIVND (reference sequence). V dropped 3 bases and J dropped 0 bases, with 12 bases sitting between them. Written as DNA, the CDR3 is TGTGCCAGTAGTATGCTTCTGGGGGCCTCCTACGAGCAGTACTTC. Amino acid sequence: CASSMLLGASYEQYF. The full variable domain, in which reference TRBV19 and TRBJ2-7 provide the parts outside the CDR3, is DGGITQSPKYLFRKEGQNVTLSCEQNLNHDAMYWYRQDPGQGLRLIYYSQIVNDFQKGDIAEGYSVSREKKESFPLTVTSAQKNPTAFYLCASSMLLGASYEQYFGPGTRLTVT.

The rearrangement uses TRBV28 and TRBJ2-3; D perhaps matches TRBD2 (6 bases). This CDR3 spans 12 amino acids. Trimming took off 5 bases at V and 7 bases at J, with 10 bases between the two ends. CDR1 MDHEN and CDR2 SYDVKM come from the germline V gene. Here the CDR3 reads CASSPRGNTQYF. The CDR3, as DNA: TGTGCCAGCAGTCCCCGGGGGAATACGCAGTATTTT.

This sequence joins TRBV7-9 and TRBJ2-3; 12 nucleotides line up with TRBD2. The length of the CDR3 is 19 residues. The V segment lost 2 bases and the J segment 4 bases; nucleotides outside the gene matches: 13. Germline lookup yields CDR1 SEHNR and CDR2 FQNEAQ (reference sequence). CDR3 DNA: TGTGCCAGCAGCTTAATCCTAGCGGGGGGGCTGAGGGTCCCAGATACGCAGTATTTT. Amino acids: CASSLILAGGLRVPDTQYF.

As regards this clone: The junction shows a germline mismatch at one end, possibly a read error. The chain links TRBV6-6 to TRBJ1-5, with D perhaps TRBD1 (5 bases). This CDR3 region has 16 residues. Germline CDR1 and CDR2: MNHNY and SVGAGI (reference sequence). CDR3: CASSYGGNRSNQPQHF. For the CDR3, the DNA is TGTGCCAGCAGTTACGGGGGGAACCGAAGCAACCAGCCCCAGCATTTT.

This sequence joins TRBV4-1 and TRBJ2-1, with D maybe TRBD2 (6 bases). V gave up 0 bases and J gave up 0 bases, with 9 bases separating them. CDR3 size: 16 residues. Germline CDR1 MGHRA, CDR2 YSYEKL. DNA of the CDR3: TGCGCCAGCAGCCAAGATCGGGGGTTCTCCTACAATGAGCAGTTCTTC. This sequence encodes CASSQDRGFSYNEQFF.

The J gene is TRBJ2-1, the V gene TRBV5-4; 11 bases agree with TRBD1. V dropped 4 bases and J dropped 8; count of bases not matched to a gene: 8. CDR3 length: 15 residues. CDR1 and CDR2 (germline): SGHNT, YYREEE (reference sequence). CDR3 coding DNA: TGTGCCAGCAGCCCTGGACAGGGGGCGCGCGATGAGCAGTTCTTC. It specifies CASSPGQGARDEQFF.

The chain employs TRBV5-6 and TRBJ1-2; D remains ambiguous. In germline, CDR1 is SGHDT, CDR2 YYEEEE. V was cut by 0 bases and J by 4 bases, with 7 bases left in between. The CDR3 extends over 13 amino acids. CDR3 loop: CASSLASGYGYTF. CDR3 coding DNA: TGTGCCAGCAGCTTGGCCTCGGGCTATGGCTACACCTTC.

The CDR3 sequence is CASSLGRGSPLHF. The CDR3 DNA reads as TGTGCCAGCAGCTTGGGACGGGGTTCACCCCTCCACTTT. The chain links TRBV5-6 to TRBJ1-6, with D hard to call. V lost 0 bases, J lost 9 bases, and 7 bases lay in between. The length of the CDR3 is 13 residues. CDR1 is SGHDT and CDR2 is YYEEEE in the germline V gene.

The chain joins TRBV18 to TRBJ2-1, with 8 bases that match TRBD1. V gave up 1 base and J gave up 0 bases; unmatched junction bases: 2. CDR1 is KGHSH and CDR2 is LQKENI in the germline V gene. The CDR3 consists of 16 residues. The CDR3 loop reads CASSPLDRGSYNEQFF. CDR3 sequence (DNA): TGTGCCAGCTCACCACTCGACAGGGGCTCCTACAATGAGCAGTTCTTC.

The chain combines TRBV13 with TRBJ2-6, with TRBD1 matching over 8 bases. From germline, CDR1 is PRHDT and CDR2 FYEKMQ (reference sequence). There are 16 residues in the CDR3. The V and J ends lost 5 bases and 0 bases, in that order; junction bases with no gene match: 3. The CDR3 here is CASSATGGSGANVLTF. The CDR3, as DNA: TGTGCCAGCAGCGCAACAGGGGGCTCTGGGGCCAACGTCCTGACTTTC.

The V call is TRBV11-2, the J call TRBJ1-6, with D hard to call. The V end was cut by 5 bases, the J end by 9 bases, with 8 bases between. Germline assignment: CDR1 SGHAT and CDR2 FQNNGV. The CDR3 has 12 residues. The CDR3 loop reads CASSPRSSPLHF. The CDR3 bases are TGTGCCAGCAGCCCCCGGTCTTCACCCCTCCACTTT.

The rearrangement joins TRBV11-3 to TRBJ2-4; TRBD1 aligns across 7 bases. Germline V lookup: CDR1 SGHNT, CDR2 YENEEA. With V trimmed by 1 base and J by 5 bases, 8 bases remained unmatched. This CDR3 region has 16 residues. The DNA for the CDR3 is TGTGCCAGCAGCTTAGGGGGACGACAGGGCCAAAACATTCAGTACTTC. This encodes CASSLGGRQGQNIQYF.

The chain carries TRBV11-3 and TRBJ1-5; D call uncertain. The V and J ends lost 1 base and 0 bases respectively, with 13 bases between them. The germline V gene has CDR1 SGHNT and CDR2 YENEEA. This CDR3 contains 17 residues. The chain's CDR3 is CASSLVPPTDSNQPQHF. CDR3 DNA sequence: TGTGCCAGCAGCTTAGTTCCTCCAACAGATAGCAATCAGCCCCAGCATTTT.

V usage is TRBV6-5 and J usage is TRBJ1-2; 7 nucleotides align to TRBD1. The CDR3 runs to 15 residues. Trimming at V came to 0 bases and at J to 5 bases, leaving 6 bases not matched to a gene. Germline V gene sequence: CDR1 MNHEY, CDR2 SVGAGI. The CDR3 region is CASSYSATGNYGYTF. For the CDR3, the DNA is TGTGCCAGCAGTTACTCGGCGACAGGGAATTATGGCTACACCTTC.